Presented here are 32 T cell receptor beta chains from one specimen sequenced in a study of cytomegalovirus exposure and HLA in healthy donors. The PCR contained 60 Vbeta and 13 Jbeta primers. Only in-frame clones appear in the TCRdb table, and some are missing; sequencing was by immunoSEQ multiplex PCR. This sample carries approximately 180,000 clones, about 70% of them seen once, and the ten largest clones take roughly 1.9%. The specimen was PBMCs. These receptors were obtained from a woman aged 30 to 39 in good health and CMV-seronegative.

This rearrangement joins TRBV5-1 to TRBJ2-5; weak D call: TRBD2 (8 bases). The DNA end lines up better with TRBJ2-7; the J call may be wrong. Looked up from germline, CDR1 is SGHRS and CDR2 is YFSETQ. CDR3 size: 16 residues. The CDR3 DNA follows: TGCGCCAGCAGCTTCTCGGGAGGGGGCAAGGCCTACGAGCAGTACTTC. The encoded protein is CASSFSGGGKAYEQYF.

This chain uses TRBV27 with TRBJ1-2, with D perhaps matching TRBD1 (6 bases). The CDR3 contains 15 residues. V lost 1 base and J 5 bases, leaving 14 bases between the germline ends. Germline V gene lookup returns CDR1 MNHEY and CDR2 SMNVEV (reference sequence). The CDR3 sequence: CASSLYHRDLYGYTF. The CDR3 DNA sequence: TGTGCCAGCAGTTTATATCACAGGGATTTGTATGGCTACACCTTC.

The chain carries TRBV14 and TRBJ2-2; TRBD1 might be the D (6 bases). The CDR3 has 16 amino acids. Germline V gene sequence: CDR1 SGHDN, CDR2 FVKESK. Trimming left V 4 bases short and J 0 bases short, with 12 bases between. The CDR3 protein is CASSLLGASNTGELFF. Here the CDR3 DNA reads TGTGCCAGCAGCCTGTTGGGGGCCTCGAACACCGGGGAGCTGTTTTTT. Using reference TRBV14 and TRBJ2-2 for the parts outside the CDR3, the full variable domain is EAGVTQFPSHSVIEKGQTVTLRCDPISGHDNLYWYRRVMGKEIKFLLHFVKESKQDESGMPNNRFLAERTGGTYSTLKVQPAELEDSGVYFCASSLLGASNTGELFFGEGSRLTVL.

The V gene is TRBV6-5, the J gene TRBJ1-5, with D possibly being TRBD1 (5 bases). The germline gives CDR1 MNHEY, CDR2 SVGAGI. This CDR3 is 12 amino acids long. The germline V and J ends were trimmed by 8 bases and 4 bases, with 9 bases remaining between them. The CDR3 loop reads CASRGVNQPQHF. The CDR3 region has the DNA TGTGCCAGCCGGGGGGTAAATCAGCCCCAGCATTTT.

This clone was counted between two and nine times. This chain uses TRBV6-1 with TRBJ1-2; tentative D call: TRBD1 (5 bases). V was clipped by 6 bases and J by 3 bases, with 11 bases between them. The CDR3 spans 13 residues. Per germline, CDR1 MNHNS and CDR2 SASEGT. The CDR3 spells CASRWVGDYGYTF. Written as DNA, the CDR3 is TGTGCCAGCAGATGGGTAGGGGACTATGGCTACACCTTC.

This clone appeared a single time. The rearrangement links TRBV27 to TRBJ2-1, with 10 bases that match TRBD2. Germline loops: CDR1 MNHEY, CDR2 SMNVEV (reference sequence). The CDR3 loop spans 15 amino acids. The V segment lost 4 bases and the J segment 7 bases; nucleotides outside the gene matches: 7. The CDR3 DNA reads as TGTGCCAGCAGTTCAGCGGGGGGGGTGGGGAATGAGCAGTTCTTC. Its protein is CASSSAGGVGNEQFF.

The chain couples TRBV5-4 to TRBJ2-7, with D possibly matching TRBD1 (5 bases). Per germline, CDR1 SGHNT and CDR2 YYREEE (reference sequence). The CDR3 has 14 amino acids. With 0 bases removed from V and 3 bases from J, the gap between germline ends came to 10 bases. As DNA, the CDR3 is TGTGCCAGCAGCTTGGACAGGCGAGGCTACGAGCAGTACTTC. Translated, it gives CASSLDRRGYEQYF.

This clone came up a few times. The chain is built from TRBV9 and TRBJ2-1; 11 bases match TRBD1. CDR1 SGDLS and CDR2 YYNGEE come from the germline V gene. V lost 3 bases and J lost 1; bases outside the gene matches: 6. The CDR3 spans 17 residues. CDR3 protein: CASSARDRGISYNEQFF. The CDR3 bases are TGTGCCAGCAGCGCACGGGACAGGGGGATTTCCTACAATGAGCAGTTCTTC.

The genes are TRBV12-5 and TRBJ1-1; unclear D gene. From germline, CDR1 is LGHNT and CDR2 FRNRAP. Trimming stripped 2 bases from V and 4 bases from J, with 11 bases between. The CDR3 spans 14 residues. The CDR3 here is CASGLRQVSTEAFF. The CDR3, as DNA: TGTGCTAGTGGTTTGCGTCAAGTCAGCACTGAAGCTTTCTTT.

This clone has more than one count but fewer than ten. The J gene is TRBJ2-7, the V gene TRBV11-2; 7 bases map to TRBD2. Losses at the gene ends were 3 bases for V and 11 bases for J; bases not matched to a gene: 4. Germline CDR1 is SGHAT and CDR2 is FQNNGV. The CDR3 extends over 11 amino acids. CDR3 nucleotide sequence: TGTGCCAGCAGCTTCCAACTAGCGAAGTACTTC. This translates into CASSFQLAKYF.

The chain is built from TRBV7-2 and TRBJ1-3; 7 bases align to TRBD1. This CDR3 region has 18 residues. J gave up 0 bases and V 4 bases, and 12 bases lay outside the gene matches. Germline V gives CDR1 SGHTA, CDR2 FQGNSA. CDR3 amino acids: CASSSQPLGTVSGNTIYF. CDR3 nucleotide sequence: TGTGCCAGCAGCTCCCAACCGCTAGGGACAGTCTCTGGAAACACCATATATTTT.

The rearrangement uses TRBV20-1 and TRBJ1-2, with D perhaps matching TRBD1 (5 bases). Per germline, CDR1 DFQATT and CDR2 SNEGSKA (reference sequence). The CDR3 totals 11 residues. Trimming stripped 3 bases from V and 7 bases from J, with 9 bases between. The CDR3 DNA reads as TGCAGTGCTAGCCAGGGTCGTGGCTACACCTTC. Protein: CSASQGRGYTF.

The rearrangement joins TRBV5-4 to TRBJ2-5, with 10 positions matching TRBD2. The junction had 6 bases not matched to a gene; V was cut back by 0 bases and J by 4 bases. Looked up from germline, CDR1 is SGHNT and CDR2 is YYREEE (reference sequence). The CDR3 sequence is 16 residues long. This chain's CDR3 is CASSLEAGGLGETQYF. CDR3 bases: TGTGCCAGCAGCTTGGAAGCGGGGGGGCTCGGAGAGACCCAGTACTTC.

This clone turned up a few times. The DNA for the CDR3 is TGTGCCAGCAAGGGAGACACTTCAAGCACAGATACGCAGTATTTT. This codes for CASKGDTSSTDTQYF. The chain uses TRBV9 and TRBJ2-3; a weak D match, TRBD2 (5 bases). The CDR3 runs to 15 residues. Trimming removed 6 bases from V and 0 bases from J, with 14 bases in between. Germline V gene lookup returns CDR1 SGDLS and CDR2 YYNGEE.

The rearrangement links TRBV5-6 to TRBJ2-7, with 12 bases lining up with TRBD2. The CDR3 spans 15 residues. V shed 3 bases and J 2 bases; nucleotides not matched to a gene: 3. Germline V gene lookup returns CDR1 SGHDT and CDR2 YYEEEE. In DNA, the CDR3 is TGTGCCAGCAGCTGGGGACTAGCGGGCCCCTACGAGCAGTACTTC. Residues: CASSWGLAGPYEQYF.

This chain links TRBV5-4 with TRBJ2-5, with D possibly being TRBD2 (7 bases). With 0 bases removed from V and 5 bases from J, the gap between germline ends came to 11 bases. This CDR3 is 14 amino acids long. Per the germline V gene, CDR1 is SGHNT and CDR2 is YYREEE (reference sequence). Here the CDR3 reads CASSLDAGAETQYF. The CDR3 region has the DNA TGTGCCAGCAGCTTGGACGCGGGGGCGGAGACCCAGTACTTC.

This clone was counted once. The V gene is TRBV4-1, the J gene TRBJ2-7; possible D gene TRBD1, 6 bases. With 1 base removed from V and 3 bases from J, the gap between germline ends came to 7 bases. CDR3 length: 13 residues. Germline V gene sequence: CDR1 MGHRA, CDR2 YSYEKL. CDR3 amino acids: CASSQVQGYEQYF. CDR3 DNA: TGCGCCAGCAGCCAAGTACAGGGCTACGAGCAGTACTTC.

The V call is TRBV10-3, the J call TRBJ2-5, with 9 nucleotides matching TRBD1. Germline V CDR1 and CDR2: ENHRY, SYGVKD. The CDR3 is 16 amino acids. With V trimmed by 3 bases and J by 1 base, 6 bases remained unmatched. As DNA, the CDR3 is TGTGCCATCAGTGACCCTTCGACAGGGGGCCAAGAGACCCAGTACTTC. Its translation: CAISDPSTGGQETQYF.

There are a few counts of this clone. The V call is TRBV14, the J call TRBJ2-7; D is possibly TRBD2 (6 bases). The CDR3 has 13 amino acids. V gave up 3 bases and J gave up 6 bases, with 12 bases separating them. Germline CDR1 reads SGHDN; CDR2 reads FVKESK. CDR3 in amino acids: CASSQSGLREQYF. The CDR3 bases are TGTGCCAGCAGCCAGTCGGGACTCCGCGAGCAGTACTTC.

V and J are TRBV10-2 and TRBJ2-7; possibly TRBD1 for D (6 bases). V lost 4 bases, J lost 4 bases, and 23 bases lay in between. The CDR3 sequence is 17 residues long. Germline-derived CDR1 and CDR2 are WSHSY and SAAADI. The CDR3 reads CASSGVGEQGWSYEQYF. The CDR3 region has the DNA TGCGCCAGCAGTGGAGTCGGGGAACAGGGATGGAGTTACGAGCAGTACTTC.

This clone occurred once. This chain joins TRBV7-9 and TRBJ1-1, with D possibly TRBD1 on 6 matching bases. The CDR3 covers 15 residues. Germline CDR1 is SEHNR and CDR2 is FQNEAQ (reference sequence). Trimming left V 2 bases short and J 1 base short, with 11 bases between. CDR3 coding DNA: TGTGCCAGCAGCTTAAAAGGCAGGGGGAACACTGAAGCTTTCTTT. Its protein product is CASSLKGRGNTEAFF.

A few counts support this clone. Written as DNA, the CDR3 is TGTGCCAGCAGCTTTGTTATAGCGGGATCCACTTGGGGCACCTACGAGCAGTACTTC. Protein product: CASSFVIAGSTWGTYEQYF. The J gene is TRBJ2-7, the V gene TRBV7-9; 8 bases agree with TRBD2. The CDR3 length is 19 residues. The ends lost 3 bases at V and 2 bases at J; junction bases unmatched: 18. In germline, CDR1 is SEHNR, CDR2 FQNEAQ (reference sequence).

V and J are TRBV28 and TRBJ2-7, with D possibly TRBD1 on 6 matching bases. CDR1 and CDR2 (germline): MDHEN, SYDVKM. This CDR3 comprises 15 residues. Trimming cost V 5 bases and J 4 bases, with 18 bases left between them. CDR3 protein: CASSPPSTGKYEQYF. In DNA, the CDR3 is TGTGCCAGCAGTCCACCATCAACAGGGAAATACGAGCAGTACTTC.

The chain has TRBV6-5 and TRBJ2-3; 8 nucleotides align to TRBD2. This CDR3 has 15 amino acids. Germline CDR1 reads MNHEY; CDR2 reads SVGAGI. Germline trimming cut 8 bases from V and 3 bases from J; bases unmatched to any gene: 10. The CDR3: CASGRGSGGTDTQYF. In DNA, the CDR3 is TGTGCCAGCGGTCGGGGGTCGGGAGGGACAGATACGCAGTATTTT.

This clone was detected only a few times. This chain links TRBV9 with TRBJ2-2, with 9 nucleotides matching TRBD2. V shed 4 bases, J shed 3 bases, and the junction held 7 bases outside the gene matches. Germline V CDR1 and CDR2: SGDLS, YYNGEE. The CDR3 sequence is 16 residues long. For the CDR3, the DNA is TGTGCCAGCAGCTATAATAGCGGGGGACACACCGGGGAGCTGTTTTTT. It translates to CASSYNSGGHTGELFF.

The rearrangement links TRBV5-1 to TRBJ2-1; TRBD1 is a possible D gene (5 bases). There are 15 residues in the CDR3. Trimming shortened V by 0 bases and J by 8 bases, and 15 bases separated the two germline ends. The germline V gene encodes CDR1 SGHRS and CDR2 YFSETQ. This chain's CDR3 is CASSLEVRAADEQFF. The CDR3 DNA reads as TGCGCCAGCAGCTTGGAAGTCAGGGCTGCCGATGAGCAGTTCTTC.

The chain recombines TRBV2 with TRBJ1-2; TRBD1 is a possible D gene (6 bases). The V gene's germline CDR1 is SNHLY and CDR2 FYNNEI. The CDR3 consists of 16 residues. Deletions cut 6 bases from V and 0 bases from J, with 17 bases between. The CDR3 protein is CASSDRTATTNYGYTF. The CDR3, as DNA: TGTGCCAGCAGCGACAGGACAGCTACTACTAACTATGGCTACACCTTC.

CDR3 DNA sequence: TGTGCCAGCAGTTTAACTCTGGCTAGCGGGAGGACGGGAACCTACAATGAGCAGTTCTTC. Amino acids: CASSLTLASGRTGTYNEQFF. The chain combines TRBV27 with TRBJ2-1; TRBD2 aligns across 11 bases. V lost 2 bases, J lost 2 bases, and 14 bases stayed unmatched. The CDR3 runs to 20 residues. From germline, CDR1 is MNHEY and CDR2 SMNVEV (reference sequence).

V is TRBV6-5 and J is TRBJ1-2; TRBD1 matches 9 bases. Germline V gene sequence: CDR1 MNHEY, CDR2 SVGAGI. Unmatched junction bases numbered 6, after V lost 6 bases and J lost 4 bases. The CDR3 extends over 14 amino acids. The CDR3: CASSPMDRGYGYTF. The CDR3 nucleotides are TGTGCCAGCAGCCCGATGGACAGGGGCTATGGCTACACCTTC.

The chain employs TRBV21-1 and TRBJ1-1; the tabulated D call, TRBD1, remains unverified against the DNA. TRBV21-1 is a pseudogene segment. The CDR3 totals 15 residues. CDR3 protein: CASSKKGAGDTEAFF. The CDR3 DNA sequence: TGTGCCAGCAGCAAAAAGGGGGCCGGGGACACTGAAGCTTTCTTT.

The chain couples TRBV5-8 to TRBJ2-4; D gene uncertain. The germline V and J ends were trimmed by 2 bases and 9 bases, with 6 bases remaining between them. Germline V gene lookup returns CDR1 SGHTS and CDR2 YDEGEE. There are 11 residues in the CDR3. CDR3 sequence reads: CASSLTRIQYF. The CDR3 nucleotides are TGTGCCAGCAGCTTAACACGCATTCAGTACTTC.

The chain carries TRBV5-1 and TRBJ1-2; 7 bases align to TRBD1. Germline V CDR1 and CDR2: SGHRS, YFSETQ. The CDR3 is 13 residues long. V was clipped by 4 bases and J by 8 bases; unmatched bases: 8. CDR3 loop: CASSKDREVGYTF. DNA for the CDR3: TGCGCCAGCAGCAAAGACAGGGAGGTGGGCTACACCTTC.